This T cell receptor (beta chain) was recovered during a study of T cell responses to AZD1222 COVID-19 vaccine. About the study: Some second doses came at about 4 weeks and others at about 12 weeks; these were pooled.

TCRdb's copy holds only in-frame clones and misses some; the assay was immunoSEQ multiplex PCR. The sample shows tens of thousands of clones, approximately 86% of them seen only once. As to this clone: Its antigen is still unknown.

General study results and limits: Most donors were white British and more were female, and clonal diversity was possibly underestimated. The study sampled repertoires only after the peak T cell response.

The V gene's germline CDR1 is GTSNPN and CDR2 SVGIG (reference sequence). The ends were cut back, 2 bases at V and 0 bases at J, with 11 bases in the middle. The CDR3 totals 15 residues. This TCR came from an adult in good health. The gene calls are TRBV30 and TRBJ2-4, with D perhaps given as TRBD1 or TRBD2 (6 bases each). Material: peripheral blood, obtained on day 0 of AZD1222 vaccination. DNA for the CDR3: TGTGCCTGGAGTAGAGGGGGGCTAGCCAAAAACATTCAGTACTTC. Protein product: CAWSRGGLAKNIQYF.